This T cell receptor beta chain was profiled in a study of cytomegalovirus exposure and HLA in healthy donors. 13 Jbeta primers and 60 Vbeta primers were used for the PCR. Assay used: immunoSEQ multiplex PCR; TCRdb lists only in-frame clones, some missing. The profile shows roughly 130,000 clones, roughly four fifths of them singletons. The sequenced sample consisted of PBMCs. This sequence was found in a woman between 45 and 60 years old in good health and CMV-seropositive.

The CDR3 here is CASSIEGTSGGTQYF. The CDR3, as DNA: TGCGCCAGCAGCATTGAAGGGACTAGCGGGGGGACCCAGTACTTC. This chain uses TRBV5-1 with TRBJ2-5; 14 bases line up with TRBD2. The CDR3 covers 15 residues. Germline V gene lookup returns CDR1 SGHRS and CDR2 YFSETQ. V was clipped by 4 bases and J by 7 bases; unmatched bases: 6.